This is a list of T cell receptor beta chains from one sample in a study of identical twins. TCRdb processed the 5' RACE reads anew with MiXCR; each CDR3 protein has one entry. The sample lists around 240,000 distinct CDR3 sequences, under 12% occurring once. Source material: memory T cells sorted from blood. All receptors come from a man aged 50-60 years in good health. Both conserved end residues are part of each CDR3. The order of the fields is J gene, D gene, V gene, clone size, CDR3 DNA, CDR3 protein. The D gene is left open where the match is weak. For some rows the clone size is stated as once, few or many, or as a class when expanded; others skip it.

TRBJ2-7	NA	TRBV12-3/TRBV12-4	many	TGTGCCAGCAGTGCCTTACTCGGAACCTCCTACGAGCAGTACTTC	CASSALLGTSYEQYF
TRBJ2-5	NA	TRBV20-1	many	TGCAGTGCCCGAAGACCTGAGGCCCAGTACTTC	CSARRPEAQYF
TRBJ2-3	TRBD2	TRBV20-1	many	TGCAGTCCGAGGACTAGTCGTGCAGATACGCAGTATTTT	CSPRTSRADTQYF
TRBJ1-1	NA	TRBV15	NA	TGTGCCACCAGCAGAGATCTCTTCGGGGAACTAATGAACACTGAAGCTTTCTTT	CATSRDLFGELMNTEAFF
TRBJ2-1	NA	TRBV6-2/TRBV6-3	many	TGTGCCAGCAAGACCCTGAGCTCCTACAATGAGCAGTTCTTC	CASKTLSSYNEQFF
TRBJ2-2	NA	TRBV7-6	NA	TGTGCCAGCAGCGATAGGCGGGGCGGGGAGCTGTTTTTT	CASSDRRGGELFF
TRBJ2-3	TRBD1	TRBV29-1	few	TGCAGCACTAGACAGGGGAGCACAGATACGCAGTATTTT	CSTRQGSTDTQYF
TRBJ2-5	NA	TRBV25-1	few	TGTGCCAGCAGTGAATCCAGCCGAGAGACCCAGTACTTC	CASSESSRETQYF
TRBJ2-3	NA	TRBV11-1	many	TGTGCCAGCAGCCCTGGACACACTACGCAGTATTTT	CASSPGHTTQYF
TRBJ2-1	TRBD2	TRBV6-1	NA	TGTGCCAGCAGAACTAGCGGGAGCTCCTACAATGAGCAGTTCTTC	CASRTSGSSYNEQFF
TRBJ2-3	NA	TRBV5-1	few	TGCGCCAGCAGCGCCTTTAACTATGCAGATACGCAGTATTTT	CASSAFNYADTQYF
TRBJ2-7	NA	TRBV30	many	TGTGCCTGGAGTCTTACAGGAGTCTACGAGCAGTACTTC	CAWSLTGVYEQYF
TRBJ2-1	NA	TRBV5-6	many	TGTGCCAGCAGCCTTACAGGACCCTCGATCGGTGAGCAGTTCTTC	CASSLTGPSIGEQFF
TRBJ2-5	NA	TRBV7-9	many	TGTGCCAGCGGGGACCGACGGGTCCAAGAGACCCAGTACTTC	CASGDRRVQETQYF
TRBJ2-5	NA	TRBV28	many	TGTGCCAGCAGTTTGGGACACCAAGAGACCCAGTACTTC	CASSLGHQETQYF
TRBJ2-7	TRBD2	TRBV20-1	many	TGCAGTGCTAGAATAGACAAGGCTAGCGGGTTCTCCTACGAGCAGTACTTC	CSARIDKASGFSYEQYF
TRBJ1-1	TRBD1	TRBV6-6	few	TGTGCCAGCAGTGACAGGGGAGTAACTGAAGCTTTCTTT	CASSDRGVTEAFF